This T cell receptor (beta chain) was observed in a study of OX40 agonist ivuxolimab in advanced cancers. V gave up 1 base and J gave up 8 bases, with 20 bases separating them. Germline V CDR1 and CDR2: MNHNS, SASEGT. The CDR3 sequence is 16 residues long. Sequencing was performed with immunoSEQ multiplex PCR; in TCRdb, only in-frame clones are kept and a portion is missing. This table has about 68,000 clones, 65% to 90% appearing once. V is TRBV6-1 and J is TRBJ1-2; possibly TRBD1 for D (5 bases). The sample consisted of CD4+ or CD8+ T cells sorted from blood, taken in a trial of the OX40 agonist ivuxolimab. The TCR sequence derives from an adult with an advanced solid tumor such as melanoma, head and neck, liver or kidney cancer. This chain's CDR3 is CASSEVLRGTGRGYTF. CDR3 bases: TGTGCCAGCAGTGAAGTTTTGCGGGGGACGGGACGGGGCTACACCTTC.